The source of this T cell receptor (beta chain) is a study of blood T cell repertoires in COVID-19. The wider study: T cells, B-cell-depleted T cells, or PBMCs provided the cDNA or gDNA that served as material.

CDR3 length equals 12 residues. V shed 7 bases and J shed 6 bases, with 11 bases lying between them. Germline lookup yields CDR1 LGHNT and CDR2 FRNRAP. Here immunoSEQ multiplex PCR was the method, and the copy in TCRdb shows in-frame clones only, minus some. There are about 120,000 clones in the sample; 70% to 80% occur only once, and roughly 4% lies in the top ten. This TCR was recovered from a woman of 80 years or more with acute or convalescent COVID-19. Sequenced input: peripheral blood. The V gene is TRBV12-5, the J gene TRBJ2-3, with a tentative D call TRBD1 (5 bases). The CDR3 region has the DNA TGTGCTAGTGCCTCCCCAGGGGATACGCAGTATTTT. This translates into CASASPGDTQYF.